Below are 13 T cell receptor beta chains sequenced from a single sample in a study of blood T cell repertoires in COVID-19. The method was immunoSEQ multiplex PCR; TCRdb's version includes in-frame clones alone and lacks a portion of them. The repertoire has about 200,000 clones, around three quarters of them found once; the top ten carry around 5.4%. The sample taken for sequencing was peripheral blood. The receptors shown here come from a woman aged 70-85 years with acute or convalescent COVID-19.

The J gene is TRBJ2-7, the V gene TRBV11-2, with D perhaps TRBD1 (6 bases). The germline gives CDR1 SGHAT, CDR2 FQNNGV. The CDR3 covers 14 residues. Trimming shortened V by 2 bases and J by 3 bases, and 11 bases separated the two germline ends. The CDR3 spells CASSLFPGVYEQYF. In DNA form, the CDR3 reads TGTGCCAGCAGCTTATTCCCAGGGGTCTACGAGCAGTACTTC.

The chain joins TRBV28 to TRBJ1-6, with D tentatively TRBD1 (6 bases). The V gene lost 6 bases and the J gene lost 11 bases, with 17 bases spanning the gap. The CDR3 runs to 14 residues. Germline V CDR1 and CDR2: MDHEN, SYDVKM. The CDR3 region is CASSPNTGWTPLHF. The CDR3 nucleotides are TGTGCCAGCAGCCCCAACACAGGGTGGACACCCCTCCACTTT.

V gene TRBV2 combines with J gene TRBJ1-3, with 9 bases aligning to TRBD1. Germline trimming cut 5 bases from V and 8 bases from J; bases unmatched to any gene: 7. The CDR3 totals 14 residues. From germline, CDR1 is SNHLY and CDR2 FYNNEI. The CDR3 sequence: CASSSGTGSYTIYF. CDR3 DNA: TGTGCCAGCAGTTCCGGGACAGGGTCCTACACCATATATTTT.

The J gene is TRBJ2-3, the V gene TRBV3-1 (or the pseudogene TRBV3-2); D may be TRBD1 (6 bases). V was trimmed by 4 bases and J by 0 bases, leaving 11 bases between them. This CDR3 has 15 residues. In germline, CDR1 is LGHDT, CDR2 YNNKEL (reference sequence). The CDR3 spells CASSRNRASTDTQYF. CDR3 sequence (DNA): TGTGCCAGCAGCCGCAACAGGGCTAGCACAGATACGCAGTATTTT.

This sequence joins TRBV4-1 and TRBJ2-5, with TRBD1 matching over 11 bases. From germline, CDR1 is MGHRA and CDR2 YSYEKL. This CDR3 contains 15 residues. V lost 4 bases to trimming and J lost 5 bases; unmatched junction nucleotides: 6. The CDR3 loop is CASSPGQGALETQYF. Here the CDR3 DNA reads TGCGCCAGCAGCCCTGGACAGGGGGCTCTGGAGACCCAGTACTTC.

The chain couples TRBV6-5 to TRBJ2-1; 8 bases map to TRBD1. Per the germline V gene, CDR1 is MNHEY and CDR2 is SVGAGI. The V segment lost 5 bases and the J segment 2 bases; nucleotides outside the gene matches: 5. CDR3 size: 15 residues. The CDR3 sequence: CASSPDRGPYNEQFF. The CDR3 nucleotides are TGTGCCAGCAGTCCAGACAGGGGTCCCTACAATGAGCAGTTCTTC.

V is TRBV5-1 and J is TRBJ2-3; 10 nucleotides match TRBD1. This CDR3 comprises 16 residues. The ends lost 3 bases at V and 3 bases at J; junction bases unmatched: 7. Per germline, CDR1 SGHRS and CDR2 YFSETQ. The CDR3: CASSSDRGLQTDTQYF. The CDR3 DNA reads as TGCGCCAGCAGCTCTGACAGGGGGCTTCAGACAGATACGCAGTATTTT.

The chain combines TRBV2 with TRBJ2-5, with TRBD1 identical over 9 bases. CDR1 and CDR2 (germline): SNHLY, FYNNEI. This CDR3 has 15 residues. Trimming cost V 8 bases and J 1 base; bases outside gene matches: 8. CDR3: CASGGGTGPQETQYF. DNA for the CDR3: TGTGCCAGCGGTGGTGGGACAGGGCCCCAAGAGACCCAGTACTTC.

This chain joins TRBV15 and TRBJ1-2; the D gene is possibly TRBD1 (6 bases). Germline V CDR1 and CDR2: LNHNV, YYDKDF (reference sequence). The CDR3 consists of 13 residues. Trimming cost V 2 bases and J 4 bases, with 8 bases left between them. In nucleotides, the CDR3 is TGTGCCACCAGCAGATGGGACACCTATGGCTACACCTTC. Translated: CATSRWDTYGYTF.

The rearrangement joins TRBV4-2 to TRBJ2-1; TRBD2 agrees at 11 bases. The CDR3 spans 17 residues. With V trimmed by 0 bases and J by 2 bases, 3 bases remained unmatched. From germline, CDR1 is LGHNA and CDR2 YNFKEQ. The CDR3 spells CASSQETSGGAYNEQFF. The CDR3 DNA sequence: TGTGCCAGCAGCCAAGAAACTAGCGGGGGCGCCTACAATGAGCAGTTCTTC.

The chain joins TRBV4-2 to TRBJ2-7, with D hard to call. Germline V gene sequence: CDR1 LGHNA, CDR2 YNFKEQ. There are 15 residues in the CDR3. V shed 0 bases and J shed 7 bases, with 16 bases lying between them. The CDR3 region has the DNA TGTGCCAGCAGCCAAGATGGCGCGGCCCCTGGGGAGCAGTACTTC. Protein product: CASSQDGAAPGEQYF.

The gene calls are TRBV27 and TRBJ2-1; 10 bases match TRBD2. The germline CDR1 and CDR2 sequences are MNHEY and SMNVEV (reference sequence). V lost 4 bases, J lost 9 bases, and 9 bases stayed unmatched. The CDR3 has 15 residues. As DNA, the CDR3 is TGTGCCAGCAGTTCAACGGGACTAGCGAAAGGTGAGCAGTTCTTC. Its protein is CASSSTGLAKGEQFF.

The chain is built from TRBV3-1 (or the pseudogene TRBV3-2) and TRBJ2-7; D is ambiguous. The V and J ends lost 2 bases and 4 bases respectively, with 6 bases between them. Germline-derived CDR1 and CDR2 are LGHDT and YNNKEL (reference sequence). CDR3 length: 12 residues. CDR3 amino acids: CASSQTEYEQYF. For the CDR3, the DNA is TGTGCCAGCAGCCAAACAGAATACGAGCAGTACTTC.